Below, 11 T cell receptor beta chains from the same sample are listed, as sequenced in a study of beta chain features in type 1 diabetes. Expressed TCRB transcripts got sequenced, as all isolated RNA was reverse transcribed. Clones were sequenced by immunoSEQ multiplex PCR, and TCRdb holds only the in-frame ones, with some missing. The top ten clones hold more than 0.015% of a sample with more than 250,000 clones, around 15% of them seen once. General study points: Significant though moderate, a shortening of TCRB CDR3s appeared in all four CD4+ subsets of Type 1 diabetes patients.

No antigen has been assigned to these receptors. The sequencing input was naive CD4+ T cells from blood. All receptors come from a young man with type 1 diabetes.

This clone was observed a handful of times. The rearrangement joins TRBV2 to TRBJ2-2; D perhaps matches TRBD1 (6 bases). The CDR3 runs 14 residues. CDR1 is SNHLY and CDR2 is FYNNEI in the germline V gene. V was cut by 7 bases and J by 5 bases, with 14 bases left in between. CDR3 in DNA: TGTGCCAGCACCAACAGGGTTCTTACCGGGGAGCTGTTTTTT. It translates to CASTNRVLTGELFF.

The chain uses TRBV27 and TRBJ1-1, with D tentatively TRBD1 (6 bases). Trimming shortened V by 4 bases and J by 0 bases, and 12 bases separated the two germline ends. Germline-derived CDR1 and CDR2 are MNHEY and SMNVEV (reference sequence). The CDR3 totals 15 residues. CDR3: CASSSGGAVNTEAFF. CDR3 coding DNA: TGTGCCAGCAGTTCGGGGGGCGCCGTGAACACTGAAGCTTTCTTT.

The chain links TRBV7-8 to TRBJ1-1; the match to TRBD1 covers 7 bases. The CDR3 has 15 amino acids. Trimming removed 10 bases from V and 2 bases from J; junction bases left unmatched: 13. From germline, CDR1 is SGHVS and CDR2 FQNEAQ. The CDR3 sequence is CATTLDRFPNTEAFF. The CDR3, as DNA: TGTGCCACCACCTTGGACAGGTTCCCTAACACTGAAGCTTTCTTT.

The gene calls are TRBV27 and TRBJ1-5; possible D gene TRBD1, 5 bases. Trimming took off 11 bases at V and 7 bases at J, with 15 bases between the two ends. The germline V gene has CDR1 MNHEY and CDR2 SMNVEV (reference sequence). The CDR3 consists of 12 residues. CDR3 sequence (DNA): TGTGCCGCGGGGGGGAACCGGCAGCCCCAGCATTTT. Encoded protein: CAAGGNRQPQHF.

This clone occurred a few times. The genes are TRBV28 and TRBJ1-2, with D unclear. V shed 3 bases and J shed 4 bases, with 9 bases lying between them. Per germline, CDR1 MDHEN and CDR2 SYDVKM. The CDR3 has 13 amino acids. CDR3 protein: CASSFEGGYGYTF. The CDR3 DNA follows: TGTGCCAGCAGTTTCGAGGGAGGCTATGGCTACACCTTC.

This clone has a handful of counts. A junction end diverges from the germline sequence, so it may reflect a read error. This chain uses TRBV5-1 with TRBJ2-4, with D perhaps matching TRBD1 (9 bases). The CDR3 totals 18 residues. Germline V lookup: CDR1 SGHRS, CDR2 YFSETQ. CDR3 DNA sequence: TGCGCCAGCAGCTTGTTCGGGACAGGGCCTTCCGGGACTAGTTTTGACAACTTC. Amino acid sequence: CASSLFGTGPSGTSFDNF.

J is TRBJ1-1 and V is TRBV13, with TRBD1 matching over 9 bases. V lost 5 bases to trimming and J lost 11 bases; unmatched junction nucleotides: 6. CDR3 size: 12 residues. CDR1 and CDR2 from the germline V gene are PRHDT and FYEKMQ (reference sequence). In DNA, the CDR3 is TGTGCCAGCAGCCTTGGACAGGGGTTGGCTTTCTTT. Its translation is CASSLGQGLAFF.

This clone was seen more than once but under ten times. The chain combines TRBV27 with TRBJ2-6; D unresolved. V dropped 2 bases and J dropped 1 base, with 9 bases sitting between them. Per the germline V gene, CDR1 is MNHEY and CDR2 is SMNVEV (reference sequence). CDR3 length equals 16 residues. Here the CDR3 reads CASSLAARSGANVLTF. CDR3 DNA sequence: TGTGCCAGCAGTTTAGCGGCCCGATCTGGGGCCAACGTCCTGACTTTC.

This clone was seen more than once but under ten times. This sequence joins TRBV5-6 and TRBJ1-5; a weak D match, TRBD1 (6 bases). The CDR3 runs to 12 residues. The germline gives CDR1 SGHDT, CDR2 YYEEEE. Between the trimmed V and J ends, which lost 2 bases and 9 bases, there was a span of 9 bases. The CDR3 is CASSLPQGPQHF. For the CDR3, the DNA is TGTGCCAGCAGCTTACCACAGGGGCCCCAGCATTTT.

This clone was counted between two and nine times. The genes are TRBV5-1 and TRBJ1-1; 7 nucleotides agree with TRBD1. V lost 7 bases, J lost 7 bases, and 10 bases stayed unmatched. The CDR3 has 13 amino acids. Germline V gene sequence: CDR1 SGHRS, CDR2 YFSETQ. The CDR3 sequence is CASGTGDRFEAFF. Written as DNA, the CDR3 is TGCGCCAGCGGCACAGGGGACCGGTTTGAAGCTTTCTTT.

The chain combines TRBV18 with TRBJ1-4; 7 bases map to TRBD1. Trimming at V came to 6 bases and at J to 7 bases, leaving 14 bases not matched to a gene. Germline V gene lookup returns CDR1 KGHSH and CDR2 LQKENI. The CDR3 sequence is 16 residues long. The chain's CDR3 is CASSAYSGTASEKLFF. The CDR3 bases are TGTGCCAGCTCTGCCTACTCCGGGACAGCGAGTGAAAAACTGTTTTTT.